This T cell receptor beta chain was recovered during a study of T cells in Graves' hyperthyroidism and ophthalmopathy. Germline assignment: CDR1 KGHSH and CDR2 LQKENI. V dropped 2 bases and J dropped 0 bases, with 8 bases sitting between them. This CDR3 contains 15 residues. In this sample, this clonotype turned up a few times. Antigen specificity is unknown. Whole-study findings and limits: Ophthalmopathy was predicted by the model a median of 6.5 months ahead of onset. Ophthalmopathy and stable hyperthyroidism were told apart by a 13 V-J model.

RNA transcripts were the template for amplifying TCR beta CDR3 regions. The HTBI primer set drove a first-round RT-PCR of the TCR CDR3. MiXCR, run by TCRdb on the multiplex PCR reads, gives a single entry per CDR3 protein. The table has about 570,000 distinct CDR3 sequences, about half seen once. Uncontrolled infection, other autoimmune disease, pregnancy or lactation excluded patients. The genes are TRBV18 and TRBJ1-5; a possible D gene is TRBD1 (5 bases). This TCR was recovered from an adult woman with Graves' disease, either hyperthyroidism or ophthalmopathy (not recorded which). The sequencing input was peripheral blood or thyroid tissue (not recorded which). Written as DNA, the CDR3 is TGTGCCAGCTCACCATGGGGGAATAGCAATCAGCCCCAGCATTTT. Amino acids: CASSPWGNSNQPQHF.